The rows below give T cell receptor beta chains drawn from one sample of a study of cytomegalovirus exposure and HLA in healthy donors. Assay: immunoSEQ multiplex PCR; the TCRdb copy retains only in-frame clones and omits some. The sample carries more than 150,000 clones, 80% recorded once. Material: PBMCs. These receptors came from a boy aged 5-17 years in good health and CMV-seronegative. Each CDR3 is given with its conserved first and last residue. Fields, in order: J gene, clone size, D gene, V gene, CDR3 DNA, CDR3 protein. The D gene is left open where the match is weak. The size of a clone is reported for some rows only, either as once, few or many, or as a class for expanded clones.

J gene: TRBJ2-1
clone size: once
D gene: TRBD1
V gene: TRBV4-2
CDR3 DNA: TGTGCCACCACGATCAGACAGGGAACGTACAATGAGCAGTTCTTC
CDR3 protein: CATTIRQGTYNEQFF

J gene: TRBJ2-7
clone size: -
D gene: TRBD1
V gene: TRBV5-6
CDR3 DNA: TGTGCCAGCAGCAGGACAGGGGAGGGGCCCTACGAGCAGTACTTC
CDR3 protein: CASSRTGEGPYEQYF

J gene: TRBJ1-2
clone size: -
D gene: TRBD1
V gene: TRBV5-4
CDR3 DNA: TGTGCCAGCAGCTGGGGACAGGGAGTAGGAAACTACACCTTC
CDR3 protein: CASSWGQGVGNYTF

J gene: TRBJ1-1
clone size: -
D gene: -
V gene: TRBV30
CDR3 DNA: TGTGCCTGGAGTCGCAGGGGAGGGGACACTGAAGCTTTCTTT
CDR3 protein: CAWSRRGGDTEAFF

J gene: TRBJ2-1
clone size: few
D gene: -
V gene: TRBV5-4
CDR3 DNA: TGTGCCAGCAGCCGACTAGGTTTCAACAATGAGCAGTTCTTC
CDR3 protein: CASSRLGFNNEQFF

J gene: TRBJ1-1
clone size: -
D gene: TRBD1
V gene: TRBV5-1
CDR3 DNA: TGCGCCAGCAGCGACCCTGGACAGGCAAACACTGAAGCTTTCTTT
CDR3 protein: CASSDPGQANTEAFF

J gene: TRBJ2-5
clone size: -
D gene: TRBD2
V gene: TRBV9
CDR3 DNA: TGTGCCAGCAGCCAGGGGACTAGCGGGGGGGCCTTACAGGAGACCCAGTACTTC
CDR3 protein: CASSQGTSGGALQETQYF

J gene: TRBJ2-3
clone size: -
D gene: TRBD1
V gene: TRBV4-1
CDR3 DNA: TGCGCCAGCAGCCAGGGGACAGGGGGCAGCACAGATACGCAGTATTTT
CDR3 protein: CASSQGTGGSTDTQYF

J gene: TRBJ2-1
clone size: once
D gene: TRBD2
V gene: TRBV6-1
CDR3 DNA: TGTGCCAGCGTAGCGGGGGAGACCTACAATGAGCAGTTCTTC
CDR3 protein: CASVAGETYNEQFF

J gene: TRBJ1-1
clone size: -
D gene: -
V gene: TRBV30
CDR3 DNA: TGTGCCTGGAGTGCGAGGCGACGGGTGAACACTGAAGCTTTCTTT
CDR3 protein: CAWSARRRVNTEAFF

J gene: TRBJ1-2
clone size: -
D gene: -
V gene: TRBV5-1
CDR3 DNA: TGCGCCAGCGCCCTCCCCCAGGGAAACTATGGCTACACCTTC
CDR3 protein: CASALPQGNYGYTF

J gene: TRBJ1-6
clone size: -
D gene: -
V gene: TRBV7-3
CDR3 DNA: TGTGCCAGCAGCCAGGGGACCGCGGATAATTCACCCCTCCACTTT
CDR3 protein: CASSQGTADNSPLHF

J gene: TRBJ2-3
clone size: -
D gene: -
V gene: TRBV7-9
CDR3 DNA: TGTTCCAGCAGCTTTCTAGATACGCAGTATTTT
CDR3 protein: CSSSFLDTQYF

J gene: TRBJ1-2
clone size: -
D gene: -
V gene: TRBV30
CDR3 DNA: TGTGCCTGGAGCCACGACGGGGGTACCCTTAACTATGGCTACACCTTC
CDR3 protein: CAWSHDGGTLNYGYTF

J gene: TRBJ1-1
clone size: -
D gene: TRBD1
V gene: TRBV5-1
CDR3 DNA: TGCGCCAGCAGCCCAGGACAGGGGGCGCCGTCCATGAACACTGAAGCTTTCTTT
CDR3 protein: CASSPGQGAPSMNTEAFF

J gene: TRBJ2-2
clone size: -
D gene: -
V gene: TRBV11-1
CDR3 DNA: TGCGCCAGCAGCTTAGTAGGTGTACAGGTCGTCTCAGGGGAGCTGTTTTTT
CDR3 protein: CASSLVGVQVVSGELFF

J gene: TRBJ1-6
clone size: few
D gene: -
V gene: TRBV6-4
CDR3 DNA: TGTGCCAGCAGTGACTCTTCTACTGCCGGACCCCTCCACTTT
CDR3 protein: CASSDSSTAGPLHF

J gene: TRBJ2-7
clone size: -
D gene: TRBD2
V gene: TRBV7-2
CDR3 DNA: TGTGCCAGCAGCTTACTAGCGGGGTCCTACGAGCAGTACTTC
CDR3 protein: CASSLLAGSYEQYF

J gene: TRBJ2-7
clone size: -
D gene: -
V gene: TRBV11-2
CDR3 DNA: TGTGCCAGCAGCTTCGGCAGGGGCTCCTACGAGCAGTACTTC
CDR3 protein: CASSFGRGSYEQYF

J gene: TRBJ2-1
clone size: -
D gene: TRBD1
V gene: TRBV5-1
CDR3 DNA: TGCGCCAGCAGCTTACCCCGAGGTGAGGGGGCGAGGAATGAGCAGTTCTTC
CDR3 protein: CASSLPRGEGARNEQFF

J gene: TRBJ1-4
clone size: few
D gene: -
V gene: TRBV27
CDR3 DNA: TGTGCCAGCAGTTTGCTGGGGGCCAATGAAAAACTGTTTTTT
CDR3 protein: CASSLLGANEKLFF

J gene: TRBJ1-2
clone size: -
D gene: -
V gene: TRBV6-1
CDR3 DNA: TGTGCCAGCAGTGAAGAGGGGCCAGTCATTCGCACCTTC
CDR3 protein: CASSEEGPVIRTF

J gene: TRBJ1-1
clone size: -
D gene: -
V gene: TRBV11-2
CDR3 DNA: TGTGCCAGCAGCATACCTAGACAGATCCTGAACACTGAAGCTTTCTTT
CDR3 protein: CASSIPRQILNTEAFF

J gene: TRBJ1-5
clone size: -
D gene: -
V gene: TRBV6-1
CDR3 DNA: TGTGCCAGCAGCCCTACAGGGTATCAGCCCCAGCATTTT
CDR3 protein: CASSPTGYQPQHF

J gene: TRBJ1-2
clone size: -
D gene: -
V gene: TRBV30
CDR3 DNA: TGTGCCTGGAGTGTACGTGGCTTCGGCTACACCTTC
CDR3 protein: CAWSVRGFGYTF

J gene: TRBJ2-7
clone size: few
D gene: TRBD1
V gene: TRBV5-1
CDR3 DNA: TGCGCCAGCAGCACCGGGACAGGGCTTTCCTACGAGCAGTACTTC
CDR3 protein: CASSTGTGLSYEQYF

J gene: TRBJ1-4
clone size: few
D gene: -
V gene: TRBV5-4
CDR3 DNA: TGTGCCAGCAGCTTAGACCCTCGAGGAGCTAATGAAAAACTGTTTTTT
CDR3 protein: CASSLDPRGANEKLFF

J gene: TRBJ2-7
clone size: -
D gene: TRBD1
V gene: TRBV11-3
CDR3 DNA: TGTGCCAGCAGCTTAGTTGAGGACAGGGGGGCCTACGAGCAGTACTTC
CDR3 protein: CASSLVEDRGAYEQYF

J gene: TRBJ2-7
clone size: few
D gene: -
V gene: TRBV2
CDR3 DNA: TGTGCCAGCAGTGAAACCTATTTGCTTCAGGCCGAGCAGTACTTC
CDR3 protein: CASSETYLLQAEQYF

J gene: TRBJ1-2
clone size: once
D gene: TRBD1
V gene: TRBV7-2
CDR3 DNA: TGTGCCAGCAGCAAGTCAGGACAGGGGAACGGCTACACCTTC
CDR3 protein: CASSKSGQGNGYTF

J gene: TRBJ2-3
clone size: -
D gene: TRBD2
V gene: TRBV5-1
CDR3 DNA: TGCGCCAGCAGCAACCCTGCGGGAGGGCCAACAGATACGCAGTATTTT
CDR3 protein: CASSNPAGGPTDTQYF

J gene: TRBJ1-1
clone size: -
D gene: -
V gene: TRBV29-1
CDR3 DNA: TGCAGCGTTGAAAGTAGGGGAAGAAACACTGAAGCTTTCTTT
CDR3 protein: CSVESRGRNTEAFF

J gene: TRBJ2-2
clone size: -
D gene: TRBD1
V gene: TRBV19
CDR3 DNA: TGTGCCAGTAGTAAAGAACAGGGGGGCACCGGGGAGCTGTTTTTT
CDR3 protein: CASSKEQGGTGELFF

J gene: TRBJ2-3
clone size: once
D gene: -
V gene: TRBV6-6
CDR3 DNA: TGTGCCAGCAGTTACTCGCCTCCGGGTTCAGATACGCAGTATTTT
CDR3 protein: CASSYSPPGSDTQYF

J gene: TRBJ1-3
clone size: -
D gene: TRBD1
V gene: TRBV4-1
CDR3 DNA: TGCGCCAGCAACCATGTGACAGGGTCCGGAAACACCATATATTTT
CDR3 protein: CASNHVTGSGNTIYF

J gene: TRBJ1-6
clone size: -
D gene: -
V gene: TRBV2
CDR3 DNA: TGTGCCAGCAGTGATGAGATTACTTCACCCCTCCACTTT
CDR3 protein: CASSDEITSPLHF

J gene: TRBJ2-5
clone size: -
D gene: -
V gene: TRBV2
CDR3 DNA: TGTGCCAGCAGTGAGAGGTCGCCCGGGGTAGAGACCCAGTACTTC
CDR3 protein: CASSERSPGVETQYF

J gene: TRBJ2-1
clone size: -
D gene: -
V gene: TRBV5-4
CDR3 DNA: TGTGCCAGCAGCTTGGTTTTCGGGGTAGAGCAGTTCTTC
CDR3 protein: CASSLVFGVEQFF

J gene: TRBJ2-5
clone size: -
D gene: TRBD2
V gene: TRBV10-1
CDR3 DNA: TGCGCCAGCAGTGAAGGGACTAGCGTCGAGACCCAGTACTTC
CDR3 protein: CASSEGTSVETQYF

J gene: TRBJ1-4
clone size: -
D gene: -
V gene: TRBV6-5
CDR3 DNA: TGTGCCAGCAGTTACAAACAGGGTACCGAAAAACTGTTTTTT
CDR3 protein: CASSYKQGTEKLFF